This T cell receptor (beta chain) was obtained from a study of blood T cells in healthy people across ages. Regarding the study as a whole: Possibly confounding the expanded clonotype changes was the fact that donor CMV status was unknown.

V gave up 3 bases and J gave up 3 bases, with 11 bases separating them. In germline, CDR1 is SNHLY, CDR2 FYNNEI. CDR3 length equals 14 residues. Primers used in a second PCR of about 7 to 12 cycles were a sample-barcoded 5' primer and a J-beta primer mix. Each cDNA was tagged by a template-switch adaptor containing 12 random nucleotides. TCRdb called the 5' RACE reads again in MiXCR, with one record for every CDR3 protein. The table records approximately 1.5 million distinct CDR3 sequences, around 35% of them present only once. As regards this clonotype: What it recognizes is unknown.

Every sample had a minimum of 6 million PBMCs isolated. The amount of total RNA extracted per sample was at least 5 micrograms. V usage is TRBV2 and J usage is TRBJ2-5; the D is unclear. The source material was blood. The receptor was derived from a woman aged 25 to 39 in good health. The DNA for the CDR3 is TGTGCCAGCAGTGACAGCAGAGTTAAAGAGACCCAGTACTTC. This sequence encodes CASSDSRVKETQYF.